The entry below describes one T cell receptor (beta chain). Its antigen is still unknown. This record belongs to a study of cytomegalovirus exposure and HLA in healthy donors. The table came from immunoSEQ multiplex PCR; TCRdb's copy has only in-frame clones and leaves some out. The sample comprises 90,000 to 150,000 clones, around 89% of which are singletons, and around 2% rests with the top ten. Germline V gives CDR1 WSHSY, CDR2 SAAADI. The CDR3 is 14 amino acids. Between the trimmed V and J ends, which lost 7 bases and 1 base, there was a span of 10 bases. Points from the study as a whole: Altogether, 164 TCR beta chains were recorded as cytomegalovirus-associated. The study found most TCR sequences rare, yet found some public TCRs in many donors.

The material sequenced was PBMCs. The chain couples TRBV10-2 to TRBJ2-2; TRBD2 is a possible D gene (5 bases). The source is a man aged 18 to 30 in good health and CMV-seronegative. Here the CDR3 DNA reads TGCGCCAGCATCGACTACGGGAACACCGGGGAGCTGTTTTTT. Translated: CASIDYGNTGELFF.